The 9 T cell receptor beta chains given below trace back to one sample, sequenced in a study of T-cell reconstitution after alpha-beta-depleted transplantation in children. Unique molecular identifiers were incorporated when the TCRbeta library was constructed. TCRdb re-analysed the PCR reads in MiXCR, keeping a single row per CDR3 protein. The table includes 780,000 or so distinct CDR3 sequences, roughly 15% detected once. Sequenced here: PBMCs, mostly from graft donor cells, sampled 360 days after TCRalphabeta/CD19-depleted stem cell transplant. These receptors all come from a male patient aged 10 to 17 who had a stem cell transplant for acute lymphoblastic leukemia, so the T cells may come from the graft donor.

The table lists this clonotype with a few counts. A much larger clone lies one base from this, so it may be a read error. The rearrangement links TRBV6-2 or TRBV6-3 to TRBJ2-3; D perhaps matches TRBD1 (6 bases). V lost 6 bases to trimming and J lost 7 bases, with 8 bases between them. Germline V gene data show CDR1 as MNHEY and CDR2 as SVGEGT. The CDR3 totals 11 residues. CDR3 sequence: CASSQGNTQYF. As DNA, the CDR3 is TGTGCCAGCAGCCAGGGGAATACGCAGTATTTT.

This clonotype was recorded a few times. The chain is built from TRBV24-1 and TRBJ1-2; D not resolved. CDR1 and CDR2 from the germline V gene are KGHDR and SFDVKD. The CDR3 is made up of 14 amino acids. Trimming pared 6 bases from V and 8 bases from J, leaving 18 bases between. CDR3 protein: CATSPRGWYEGYTF. The CDR3 nucleotides read TGTGCCACCAGTCCCCGGGGATGGTACGAAGGCTACACCTTC.

V and J are TRBV5-5 and TRBJ2-5, with TRBD1 matching over 8 bases. Germline V lookup: CDR1 SGHKS, CDR2 YYEKEE (reference sequence). This CDR3 region has 14 residues. The J segment lost 5 bases and the V segment lost 4 bases, leaving 7 bases of the junction unmatched. CDR3 protein: CASSRDRLPETQYF. The DNA of the CDR3 is TGTGCCAGCAGCCGGGACAGGCTACCGGAGACCCAGTACTTC.

This clonotype has only a few counts. The chain carries TRBV5-5 and TRBJ2-5; 9 nucleotides agree with TRBD1. The CDR3 spans 16 residues. From germline, CDR1 is SGHKS and CDR2 YYEKEE (reference sequence). The V and J ends lost 4 bases and 5 bases, in that order; junction bases with no gene match: 12. CDR3 protein: CASSPPPWTGVETQYF. Written as DNA, the CDR3 is TGTGCCAGCAGCCCCCCCCCTTGGACAGGGGTCGAGACCCAGTACTTC.

This clonotype was recorded at least ten times. The V gene is TRBV21-1, the J gene TRBJ2-1. TRBV21-1 is described as a pseudogene. This CDR3 spans 15 amino acids. DNA of the CDR3: TGTGCCAGCAGCAAACAAAATTTATCCTACAATGAGCAGTTCTTC. Translated: CASSKQNLSYNEQFF.

The rearrangement links TRBV6-1 to TRBJ2-3; maybe TRBD2 (6 bases). This CDR3 is 16 amino acids long. V was pared by 7 bases and J by 0 bases, with 17 bases between. Germline V gene data show CDR1 as MNHNS and CDR2 as SASEGT. The chain's CDR3 is CASTLNPDYSTDTQYF. The CDR3 DNA sequence: TGTGCCAGCACCCTTAACCCGGACTACAGCACAGATACGCAGTATTTT.

This clonotype was seen only a few times. The chain carries TRBV29-1 and TRBJ2-4; possibly TRBD2 for D (6 bases). Trimming cost V 0 bases and J 1 base, with 16 bases left between them. CDR1 and CDR2 from the germline V gene are SQVTM and ANQGSEA. The CDR3 loop spans 17 amino acids. The CDR3 reads CSVEDLVRAGAKNIQYF. The CDR3 bases are TGCAGCGTTGAAGATCTGGTCAGGGCGGGGGCCAAAAACATTCAGTACTTC.

The chain links TRBV15 to TRBJ2-7; a possible D gene is TRBD2 (6 bases). CDR3 length equals 15 residues. Deletions cut 6 bases from V and 5 bases from J, with 20 bases between. Germline loops: CDR1 LNHNV, CDR2 YYDKDF (reference sequence). The CDR3 sequence: CATRQLGTFGNEQYF. CDR3 DNA sequence: TGTGCCACCAGACAACTCGGGACTTTTGGGAACGAGCAGTACTTC.

The chain is built from TRBV7-9 and TRBJ2-3; TRBD2 is a possible D gene (5 bases). This CDR3 contains 15 residues. V lost 5 bases, J lost 1 base, and 13 bases lay in between. The germline CDR1 and CDR2 sequences are SEHNR and FQNEAQ (reference sequence). The CDR3 here is CASSMPKRRTDTQYF. The DNA of the CDR3 is TGTGCCAGCAGCATGCCCAAGCGGCGCACAGATACGCAGTATTTT. Variable domain in full (rest from reference TRBV7-9 and TRBJ2-3): DTGVSQNPRHKITKRGQNVTFRCDPISEHNRLYWYRQTLGQGPEFLTYFQNEAQLEKSRLLSDRFSAERPKGSFSTLEIQRTEQGDSAMYLCASSMPKRRTDTQYFGPGTRLTVL.